This TCR beta chain was identified during a study of regulatory T cells in long-lasting Graves disease. In the study overall: Treatment with antithyroid drugs for over 5 years, together with positive TSH receptor antibodies, meant persistent Graves' disease.

This CDR3 has 15 amino acids. The V end lost 5 bases, the J end lost 0 bases, and 11 bases lay between the germline ends. Germline CDR1 and CDR2: SQVTM and ANQGSEA. This clonotype was found many times. Specified time point: persistent/refractory GD, antithyroid drugs over 5 years with positive TRAb. TCR sequences were obtained from RNA taken from PBMCs. An approximately 10-milliliter sample of peripheral blood was drawn into EDTA tubes. Investigators prepared the TCR beta libraries by applying iRepertoire HTBI primers and Arm-PCR of CDR3 regions. Study processing details: Segment identification across samples yielded 50 to 80 TRBV and approximately 15 TRBJ segments. TCRdb reprocessed the multiplex PCR reads via MiXCR and lists one record per CDR3 protein. These V and J calls rely on TCRdb rather than the paper's analysis. The table includes 350,000 to 450,000 distinct CDR3 sequences, roughly 23% detected once.

The origin of this receptor is a woman between 40 and 55 years old with Graves disease. Specimen: peripheral blood mononuclear cells (PBMCs), collected when the disease was refractory, from a patient treated with antithyroid drugs. The chain links TRBV29-1 to TRBJ1-6, with TRBD1 as a possible D gene (6 bases). For the CDR3, the DNA is TGCAGCGTTAGGACAGATGGCTCCTATAATTCACCCCTCCACTTT. Residues: CSVRTDGSYNSPLHF.